This T cell receptor (beta chain) was captured in a study of blood T cell repertoires in COVID-19. Data came from immunoSEQ multiplex PCR; TCRdb stores just in-frame clones and leaves some out. The sample has around 20,000 clones, 88% seen once. The source material was PBMCs or T cells enriched from blood (not recorded which). These receptor sequences come from a woman aged 30 to 39 who had recovered from COVID-19.

The chain carries TRBV3-1 (or the pseudogene TRBV3-2) and TRBJ1-1; D perhaps matches TRBD1 (5 bases). This CDR3 has 16 amino acids. Trimming pared 4 bases from V and 0 bases from J, leaving 15 bases between. Per the germline V gene, CDR1 is LGHDT and CDR2 is YNNKEL (reference sequence). The CDR3 nucleotides read TGTGCCAGCAGCCCTATCGCGCAGGGTTTGAACACTGAAGCTTTCTTT. It specifies CASSPIAQGLNTEAFF.